These 26 T cell receptor beta chains originate from one sample sequenced in a study of T cell repertoires in cytomegalovirus infection. Via MiXCR, TCRdb re-called the reads, giving one row per CDR3 protein. Among around 900,000 distinct CDR3 sequences, 25% to 40% were seen once, and the ten largest hold around an eighth. No antigen has been assigned to these receptors. The sample was cultured CD8+ T cells from PBMCs, taken from culture after CMV antigen stimulation. The origin of the receptors is a human donor in good health (CMV status not recorded). Some clones in this sample may be carry-over from other donors' samples.

This clonotype came up a few times. The V gene is TRBV3-1, the J gene TRBJ1-1; TRBD1 aligns across 7 bases. The length of the CDR3 is 16 residues. The germline V gene has CDR1 LGHDT and CDR2 YNNKEL (reference sequence). V lost 1 base, J lost 5 bases, and 10 bases stayed unmatched. CDR3 residues: CASSQVAGGKRTEAFF. The CDR3 nucleotides read TGTGCCAGCAGCCAAGTAGCAGGGGGGAAGAGGACTGAAGCTTTCTTT.

This clonotype was picked up a small number of times. The chain links TRBV7-8 to TRBJ2-3; D is undetermined. Per the germline V gene, CDR1 is SGHVS and CDR2 is FQNEAQ. With 7 bases removed from V and 1 base from J, the gap between germline ends came to 15 bases. The CDR3 covers 15 residues. CDR3 DNA: TGTGCCAGCATCCAACGAATTCGGGGCACAGATACGCAGTATTTT. This gives the protein CASIQRIRGTDTQYF.

This clonotype was observed many times. The genes are TRBV27 and TRBJ1-5, with 7 bases that match TRBD1. J lost 2 bases, V lost 6 bases, and 4 bases had no gene match. Per germline, CDR1 MNHEY and CDR2 SMNVEV (reference sequence). CDR3 size: 14 residues. This CDR3 is CASSPGTGNQPQHF. Written as DNA, the CDR3 is TGTGCCAGCAGCCCCGGGACAGGCAATCAGCCCCAGCATTTT.

This clonotype was picked up a small number of times. CDR3 sequence reads: CATSWYRGTYYGYTF. CDR3 coding DNA: TGTGCCACCAGCTGGTACAGGGGGACCTACTATGGCTACACCTTC. This chain joins TRBV15 and TRBJ1-2; 8 bases map to TRBD1. Looked up from germline, CDR1 is LNHNV and CDR2 is YYDKDF (reference sequence). The CDR3 loop spans 15 amino acids. With 5 bases clipped from V and 3 bases from J, the junction kept 8 bases outside the gene matches.

The chain carries TRBV15 and TRBJ2-1; 7 bases map to TRBD2. The CDR3 has 13 amino acids. Trimming at V came to 3 bases and at J to 8 bases, leaving 4 bases not matched to a gene. Germline lookup yields CDR1 LNHNV and CDR2 YYDKDF (reference sequence). CDR3 DNA: TGTGCCACCAGCAGGACCAGCGGGGATGAGCAGTTCTTC. Translation gives CATSRTSGDEQFF. The whole variable domain, remainder taken from reference TRBV15 and TRBJ2-1, is DAMVIQNPRYQVTQFGKPVTLSCSQTLNHNVMYWYQQKSSQAPKLLFHYYDKDFNNEADTPDNFQSRRPNTSFCFLDIRSPGLGDTAMYLCATSRTSGDEQFFGPGTRLTVL.

This CDR3 is CASSLQTGDAYNEQFF. The CDR3 DNA reads as TGTGCCAGCAGCTTACAGACAGGGGACGCCTACAATGAGCAGTTCTTC. The chain uses TRBV7-6 and TRBJ2-1; 8 bases map to TRBD1. The J segment lost 2 bases and the V segment lost 2 bases, leaving 5 bases of the junction unmatched. The germline V gene has CDR1 SGHVS and CDR2 FNYEAQ. This CDR3 is 16 amino acids long.

This clonotype was observed many times. The V and J genes are TRBV19 and TRBJ2-1; 8 bases fit TRBD2. The germline V gene encodes CDR1 LNHDA and CDR2 SQIVND (reference sequence). The CDR3 extends over 16 amino acids. J lost 2 bases, V lost 5 bases, and 8 bases had no gene match. The DNA for the CDR3 is TGTGCCAGTAGTCCTACGGGAGGGAGGCCCTACAATGAGCAGTTCTTC. Protein: CASSPTGGRPYNEQFF.

The rearrangement uses TRBV19 and TRBJ1-5; D not certain. Germline assignment: CDR1 LNHDA and CDR2 SQIVND (reference sequence). V was trimmed by 7 bases and J by 5 bases, leaving 9 bases between them. This CDR3 spans 12 amino acids. The DNA for the CDR3 is TGTGCCAGTATTGGGTCATATCAGCCCCAGCATTTT. Protein: CASIGSYQPQHF. The full variable domain, with the rest looked up from reference TRBV19 and TRBJ1-5, is DGGITQSPKYLFRKEGQNVTLSCEQNLNHDAMYWYRQDPGQGLRLIYYSQIVNDFQKGDIAEGYSVSREKKESFPLTVTSAQKNPTAFYLCASIGSYQPQHFGDGTRLSIL.

The rearrangement joins TRBV27 to TRBJ1-2, with 9 bases that match TRBD1. The V segment lost 5 bases and the J segment 6 bases; nucleotides outside the gene matches: 7. The CDR3 length is 14 residues. CDR1 and CDR2 from the germline V gene are MNHEY and SMNVEV (reference sequence). The CDR3 sequence is CASSTGGGRNGYTF. CDR3 bases: TGTGCCAGCAGTACAGGGGGCGGGCGAAATGGCTACACCTTC.

The chain uses TRBV7-8 and TRBJ1-1; D might be TRBD1 (5 bases). The CDR3 extends over 15 amino acids. Germline V CDR1 and CDR2: SGHVS, FQNEAQ. Trimming took off 2 bases at V and 11 bases at J, with 21 bases between the two ends. As DNA, the CDR3 is TGTGCCAGCAGCTTAAGGGGCAGGACTTTAGAGGGCGCTTTCTTT. It encodes CASSLRGRTLEGAFF.

The chain employs TRBV27 and TRBJ2-1, with TRBD1 matching 8 bases. Germline V gives CDR1 MNHEY, CDR2 SMNVEV (reference sequence). The J segment lost 4 bases and the V segment lost 2 bases, leaving 7 bases of the junction unmatched. This CDR3 contains 16 residues. The CDR3 is CASSLRSGGAYNEQFF. Here the CDR3 DNA reads TGTGCCAGCAGTTTACGATCAGGGGGCGCTTACAATGAGCAGTTCTTC.

The chain links TRBV6-5 to TRBJ2-3, with 7 bases lining up with TRBD1. The junction had 6 bases not matched to a gene; V was cut back by 4 bases and J by 2 bases. CDR1 is MNHEY and CDR2 is SVGAGI in the germline V gene. The CDR3 runs 15 residues. The CDR3 sequence: CASSSATGITDTQYF. The CDR3, as DNA: TGTGCCAGCAGTTCGGCGACAGGGATCACAGATACGCAGTATTTT.

This clonotype turned up a few times. This chain connects TRBV12-3 or TRBV12-4 to TRBJ2-6; D gene ambiguous. This CDR3 region has 15 residues. With 2 bases removed from V and 3 bases from J, the gap between germline ends came to 8 bases. The CDR3 DNA reads as TGTGCCAGCAGTTTATTGGACCTTGGGGCCAACGTCCTGACTTTC. It encodes CASSLLDLGANVLTF.

A few counts support this clonotype. The J gene is TRBJ2-5, the V gene TRBV10-3; the D gene is possibly TRBD2 (5 bases). Germline loops: CDR1 ENHRY, CDR2 SYGVKD. This CDR3 has 16 residues. Trimming took off 0 bases at V and 0 bases at J, with 11 bases between the two ends. CDR3 nucleotides: TGTGCCATCAGTGAGTCGATCGAGGGCTACCAAGAGACCCAGTACTTC. Its protein is CAISESIEGYQETQYF.

The CDR3 nucleotides are TGTGCCAGCAGTGAACGACAGGGGGGCTCCTACGAGCAGTACTTC. Its translation: CASSERQGGSYEQYF. The gene calls are TRBV6-4 and TRBJ2-7, with 9 bases lining up with TRBD1. Germline V gene data show CDR1 as MRHNA and CDR2 as SNTAGT. CDR3 length: 15 amino acids. V gave up 3 bases and J gave up 0 bases; unmatched junction bases: 3.

This clonotype was seen at least ten times. The rearrangement uses TRBV7-2 and TRBJ2-1, with TRBD2 matching over 10 bases. CDR1 and CDR2 from the germline V gene are SGHTA and FQGNSA. This CDR3 spans 15 amino acids. Trimming took 6 bases from V and 2 from J; bases not matched to a gene: 4. The CDR3 DNA follows: TGTGCCAGCAGGCGGACTAGCGGTCCCTACAATGAGCAGTTCTTC. It specifies CASRRTSGPYNEQFF.

The rearrangement uses TRBV28 and TRBJ2-3; no definite D call. The CDR3 has 15 residues. V lost 4 bases to trimming and J lost 3 bases, with 14 bases between them. Per germline, CDR1 MDHEN and CDR2 SYDVKM. CDR3: CASSSPGTLTDTQYF. In nucleotides, the CDR3 is TGTGCCAGCAGTTCCCCAGGAACTCTGACAGATACGCAGTATTTT.

The rearrangement joins TRBV19 to TRBJ1-1; the D is unclear. Germline V gene sequence: CDR1 LNHDA, CDR2 SQIVND (reference sequence). Trimming removed 5 bases at V and 1 base at J, with 8 bases between. The CDR3 totals 13 residues. The CDR3 nucleotides are TGTGCCAGTAGTGGATTTCAGAACACTGAAGCTTTCTTT. Translated: CASSGFQNTEAFF.

The chain combines TRBV7-9 with TRBJ1-1; D unclear. Trimming removed 2 bases at V and 1 base at J, with 14 bases between. There are 16 residues in the CDR3. Germline V CDR1 and CDR2: SEHNR, FQNEAQ (reference sequence). Written as DNA, the CDR3 is TGTGCCAGCAGCTTATGGGTCGACGCGGAGAACACTGAAGCTTTCTTT. It codes for CASSLWVDAENTEAFF.

The chain joins TRBV7-6 to TRBJ2-3; D might be TRBD2 (5 bases). CDR1 and CDR2 (germline): SGHVS, FNYEAQ. CDR3 length equals 18 residues. Deletions cut 2 bases from V and 5 bases from J, with 23 bases between. CDR3 region: CASSLRDRLARSKDTQYF. The CDR3 bases are TGTGCCAGCAGCTTAAGGGATCGGCTAGCAAGGAGTAAAGATACGCAGTATTTT.

The CDR3 DNA follows: TGTGCCAGTAGTACCGACAGGGTTGAAAAGCTGTTTTTT. It yields the protein CASSTDRVEKLFF. This chain uses TRBV19 with TRBJ2-2; 7 nucleotides line up with TRBD1. V lost 4 bases to trimming and J lost 12 bases; unmatched junction nucleotides: 8. The CDR3 has 13 amino acids. Germline V gives CDR1 LNHDA, CDR2 SQIVND (reference sequence).

Only a few counts were recorded for this clonotype. V usage is TRBV12-3 or TRBV12-4 and J usage is TRBJ1-2; tentatively, D is TRBD1 (6 bases). V was cut by 6 bases and J by 5 bases, with 16 bases left in between. There are 14 residues in the CDR3. CDR3 nucleotides: TGTGCCAGCAGACCGGACAGTTTGGGTTATGGCTACACCTTC. Protein: CASRPDSLGYGYTF.

This clonotype was found a few times. The V gene is TRBV27, the J gene TRBJ2-7, with TRBD1 identical over 10 bases. Per the germline V gene, CDR1 is MNHEY and CDR2 is SMNVEV (reference sequence). CDR3 length: 16 amino acids. V shed 0 bases and J 3 bases; nucleotides not matched to a gene: 5. CDR3 in DNA: TGTGCCAGCAGTTTATCGTCCGGGACAGGGGTCTACGAGCAGTACTTC. This gives the protein CASSLSSGTGVYEQYF.

This sequence joins TRBV29-1 and TRBJ2-2; D tentatively fits TRBD1 or TRBD2 (5 bases each). Germline V CDR1 and CDR2: SQVTM, ANQGSEA. This CDR3 comprises 12 residues. V was shortened by 6 bases and J by 6 bases, with 11 bases between the two germline ends. The CDR3 here is CSVAGTSGELFF. The CDR3 nucleotides are TGCAGCGTCGCAGGGACCTCCGGGGAGCTGTTTTTT.

This rearrangement joins TRBV4-1 to TRBJ1-5; 9 bases fit TRBD1. Losses at the gene ends were 0 bases for V and 5 bases for J; bases not matched to a gene: 2. Per germline, CDR1 MGHRA and CDR2 YSYEKL. The CDR3 totals 15 residues. The CDR3 region has the DNA TGCGCCAGCAGCCAAGAGGGGACAGGGTATCAGCCCCAGCATTTT. This codes for CASSQEGTGYQPQHF.

As for this clonotype: This may be a read error, as it is one base from a much larger clone. V gene TRBV6-1 combines with J gene TRBJ2-7; 9 bases are a match to TRBD1. In germline, CDR1 is MNHNS, CDR2 SASEGT. This CDR3 is built from 16 residues. In DNA form, the CDR3 reads TGTGCCAGCAGTTACCGGACAGGGGAGCGATACTACAAGCAGTACTTC. Translated: CASSYRTGERYYKQYF.